The clone carrying this TCR beta chain was seen only once. Per germline, CDR1 SGHAT and CDR2 FQNNGV. The CDR3 totals 11 residues. Trimming removed 3 bases at V and 5 bases at J, with 4 bases between. Treatment of the sample: oral pan-JAK inhibitor, 5-10 mg twice daily. The sample comes from a study of CD8+ T cells in alopecia areata. Study summary: Each day, treated patients took oral tofacitinib twice, at 5 to 10 mg per dose.

Extracted RNA was reverse transcribed into cDNA, the sequencing template. Here immunoSEQ multiplex PCR was the method, and the copy in TCRdb shows in-frame clones only, minus some. The repertoire holds 200,000 to 250,000 clones, roughly 64% seen once, with around 3.9% in the top ten. This sequence was found in a human donor with alopecia areata. Sequencing used CD4+ T cells sorted from blood, obtained at week 4, from a patient treated with tofacitinib. V usage is TRBV11-2 and J usage is TRBJ2-5; unclear D gene. The CDR3 spells CASSFTETQYF. The DNA for the CDR3 is TGTGCCAGCAGCTTTACGGAGACCCAGTACTTC.